This T cell receptor (beta chain) was observed in a study of cytomegalovirus exposure and HLA in healthy donors. Findings and caveats of the study: A highly shared variant cluster was judged a likely technical artifact. Across HLA loci, a later analysis found differing TCR association rates, with DRB1 most and HLA-C fewest. For TCR beta chains, V- and J-gene trimming was later linked to a missense DCLRE1C variant.

Looked up from germline, CDR1 is SGHKS and CDR2 is YYEKEE (reference sequence). The CDR3 spans 13 residues. Between the trimmed V and J ends, which lost 0 bases and 10 bases, there was a span of 13 bases. Amplification used 60 Vbeta primers and 13 Jbeta primers. In the study's own analysis: Later analysis identified tens of millions of unique TCR beta chains, about 12 million shared. Generated by immunoSEQ multiplex PCR, the TCRdb table keeps only in-frame clones and is missing some. Clonal size and the V and J genes are those of that table, whereas D and trimming came from the DNA. There are roughly 130,000 clones in the sample; 80% occur only once, and under 3.5% lies in the top ten. About this clone: Its cognate antigen is unknown.

This TCR came from a male donor in good health and CMV-seronegative. Material for sequencing was PBMCs. The genes are TRBV5-5 and TRBJ1-1; D might be TRBD1 (6 bases). CDR3: CASSLVGGLGAFF. In nucleotides, the CDR3 is TGTGCCAGCAGCTTGGTAGGGGGATTAGGAGCTTTCTTT.